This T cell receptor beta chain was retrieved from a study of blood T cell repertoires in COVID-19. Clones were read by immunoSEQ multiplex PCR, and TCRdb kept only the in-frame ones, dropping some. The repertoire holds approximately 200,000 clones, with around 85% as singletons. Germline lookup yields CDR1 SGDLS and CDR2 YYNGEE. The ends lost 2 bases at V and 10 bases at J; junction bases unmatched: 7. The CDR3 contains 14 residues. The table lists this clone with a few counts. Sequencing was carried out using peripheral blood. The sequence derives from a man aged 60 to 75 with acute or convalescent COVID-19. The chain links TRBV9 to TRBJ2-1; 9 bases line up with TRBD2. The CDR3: CASSVRASGKEQFF. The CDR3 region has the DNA TGTGCCAGCAGCGTTAGGGCTAGCGGGAAGGAGCAGTTCTTC.